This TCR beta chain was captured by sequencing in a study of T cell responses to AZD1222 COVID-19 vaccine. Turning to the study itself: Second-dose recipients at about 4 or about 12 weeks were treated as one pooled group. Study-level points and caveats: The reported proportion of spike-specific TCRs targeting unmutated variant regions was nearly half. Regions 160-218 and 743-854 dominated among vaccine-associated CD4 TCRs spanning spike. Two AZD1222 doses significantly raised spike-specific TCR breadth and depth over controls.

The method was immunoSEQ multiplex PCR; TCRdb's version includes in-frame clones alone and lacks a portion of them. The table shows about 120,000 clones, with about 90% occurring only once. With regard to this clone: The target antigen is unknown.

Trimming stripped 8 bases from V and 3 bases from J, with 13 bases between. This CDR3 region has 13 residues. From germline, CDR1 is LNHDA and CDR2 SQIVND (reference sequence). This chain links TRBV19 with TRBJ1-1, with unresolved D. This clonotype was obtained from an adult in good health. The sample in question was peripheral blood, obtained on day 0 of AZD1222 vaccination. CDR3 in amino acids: CASRLYSDTEAFF. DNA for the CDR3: TGTGCCAGTCGCCTATACAGCGACACTGAAGCTTTCTTT.